The rows below give T cell receptor beta chains drawn from one sample of a study of cytomegalovirus exposure and HLA in healthy donors. Generated by immunoSEQ multiplex PCR, the TCRdb table keeps only in-frame clones and is missing some. The sample shows 110,000 or so clones, over 65% of them seen only once. Sequenced input: PBMCs. These receptors all stem from a young woman in good health and CMV-seronegative. The CDR3 runs from the conserved cysteine through the conserved F or W. Fields, in order: CDR3 protein, CDR3 DNA, D gene, V gene, J gene, clone size. The D gene is left open where the match is weak. For some rows the clone size is stated as once, few or many, or as a class when expanded; others skip it.

CASSPGQGAAVAFF	TGTGCCAGCAGCCCGGGACAGGGGGCTGCGGTAGCTTTCTTT	TRBD1	TRBV5-8	TRBJ1-1	.
CASSLELGGGYEQYF	TGCGCCAGCAGCTTAGAATTAGGGGGCGGCTACGAGCAGTACTTC	TRBD1	TRBV5-1	TRBJ2-7	once
CASTFTGGGGYTF	TGTGCCAGCACCTTCACAGGGGGCGGAGGCTACACCTTC	TRBD1	TRBV6-1	TRBJ1-2	few
CASSLDWAWNTEAFF	TGCGCCAGCAGCTTGGATTGGGCCTGGAACACTGAAGCTTTCTTT	.	TRBV5-1	TRBJ1-1	.
CASSSDSRQFF	TGTGCCAGCAGCTCGGACAGTCGGCAGTTCTTC	.	TRBV11-3	TRBJ2-1	.
CASSGLALEYNEQFF	TGTGCCAGCAGCGGACTAGCCCTTGAGTACAATGAGCAGTTCTTC	TRBD2	TRBV9	TRBJ2-1	.
CASSLTGLSGNTIYF	TGTGCCAGCAGTTTGACAGGGCTCTCTGGAAACACCATATATTTT	TRBD1	TRBV6-5	TRBJ1-3	once
CASSPLTGVYEQYF	TGTGCCAGCAGCCCCCTGACAGGGGTCTACGAGCAGTACTTC	TRBD1	TRBV7-2	TRBJ2-7	.
CASSQGGGKRNTEAFF	TGCGCCAGCAGCCAAGGGGGGGGAAAACGGAACACTGAAGCTTTCTTT	.	TRBV4-3	TRBJ1-1	.
CATKHATGNGNTIYF	TGTGCCACCAAGCACGCGACAGGGAATGGAAACACCATATATTTT	.	TRBV21-1	TRBJ1-3	few
CASSSSGGLSGNTIYF	TGTGCCAGCTCATCCTCGGGAGGGCTCTCTGGAAACACCATATATTTT	.	TRBV18	TRBJ1-3	.
CSVHPTGGSGANVLTF	TGCAGCGTCCACCCGACAGGGGGCTCTGGGGCCAACGTCCTGACTTTC	TRBD1	TRBV29-1	TRBJ2-6	.
CASSPGLAGFDEQFF	TGTGCCAGCAGCCCGGGACTAGCGGGGTTCGATGAGCAGTTCTTC	TRBD2	TRBV4-2	TRBJ2-1	.
CASSLPGGNQPQHF	TGTGCCAGCAGCTTACCAGGCGGCAATCAGCCCCAGCATTTT	.	TRBV7-9	TRBJ1-5	few
CASSYRTGRTEAFF	TGTGCCAGCAGCTACCGGACAGGGAGAACTGAAGCTTTCTTT	TRBD1	TRBV7-2	TRBJ1-1	.
CASSEGGGTSGPETQYF	TGTGCCAGCAGTGAAGGGGGAGGGACTAGCGGCCCGGAGACCCAGTACTTC	TRBD2	TRBV2	TRBJ2-5	.
CASSQDVRGSYNEQFF	TGCGCCAGCAGCCAAGATGTGCGGGGATCCTACAATGAGCAGTTCTTC	.	TRBV4-1	TRBJ2-1	.
CASSSRDRVLIEQYF	TGTGCCAGTAGTTCCCGGGACAGGGTGTTGATCGAGCAGTACTTC	TRBD1	TRBV19	TRBJ2-7	.
CASSQWHRVNQPQHF	TGCGCCAGCAGTCAATGGCACAGGGTCAATCAGCCCCAGCATTTT	.	TRBV23-1	TRBJ1-5	once
CASSYEGADTEAFF	TGTGCCAGCAGTTATGAAGGGGCAGACACTGAAGCTTTCTTT	.	TRBV6-5	TRBJ1-1	.
CASGTAYEQYF	TGTGCCAGCGGGACAGCATACGAGCAGTACTTC	TRBD1	TRBV6-5	TRBJ2-7	.
CASSQSRGGGEQYF	TGCGCCAGCAGTCAATCGCGCGGGGGCGGCGAGCAGTACTTC	.	TRBV23-1	TRBJ2-7	.
CASSPNGGADIQYF	TGTGCCAGCAGCCCTAACGGGGGAGCGGACATTCAGTACTTC	.	TRBV7-3	TRBJ2-4	.
CASTLGAGGKAFF	TGTGCCAGTACCCTAGGGGCAGGAGGGAAAGCTTTCTTT	.	TRBV19	TRBJ1-1	.
CASSDFGGGRNEQFF	TGTGCCAGCAGTGACTTTGGCGGGGGCCGGAATGAGCAGTTCTTC	.	TRBV6-4	TRBJ2-1	.
CASTRGQETQYF	TGCGCCAGCACCCGAGGCCAAGAGACCCAGTACTTC	.	TRBV5-1	TRBJ2-5	once
CASSWGQGAEKLFF	TGTGCCAGCAGTTGGGGACAGGGCGCTGAAAAACTGTTTTTT	TRBD1	TRBV7-9	TRBJ1-4	.
CASSLGDRVGGTGELFF	TGTGCCAGCAGCTTGGGGGACAGGGTGGGAGGCACCGGGGAGCTGTTTTTT	TRBD1	TRBV5-4	TRBJ2-2	.
CASSALTDNSPLHF	TGTGCCAGCAGCGCCCTGACAGACAATTCACCCCTCCACTTT	.	TRBV9	TRBJ1-6	.
CASSAGWGYTF	TGTGCCAGCAGCGCAGGGTGGGGCTACACCTTC	.	TRBV6-5	TRBJ1-2	.
CASRGSGPYGYTF	TGTGCCAGCAGAGGATCTGGGCCCTATGGCTACACCTTC	.	TRBV5-6	TRBJ1-2	.
CASSLLLAGAPDTQYF	TGTGCCAGCAGTCTACTACTAGCGGGGGCTCCAGATACGCAGTATTTT	TRBD2	TRBV11-3	TRBJ2-3	.
CASSEDRGNEQFF	TGTGCCAGCAGTGAGGACAGGGGCAATGAGCAGTTCTTC	TRBD1	TRBV25-1	TRBJ2-1	.
CASSLSTGGSDTQYF	TGCGCCAGCAGCTTGAGTACAGGGGGATCAGATACGCAGTATTTT	TRBD1	TRBV5-1	TRBJ2-3	.
CASSFLDADTQYF	TGTGCCAGCAGCTTTCTAGACGCAGATACGCAGTATTTT	.	TRBV7-9	TRBJ2-3	.
CASASGGPGTGELFF	TGTGCCAGTGCTTCGGGGGGCCCGGGCACCGGGGAGCTGTTTTTT	.	TRBV18	TRBJ2-2	once
CASSSPGGRGNTEAFF	TGCGCCAGCAGCTCCCCCGGGGGGCGCGGGAACACTGAAGCTTTCTTT	.	TRBV5-1	TRBJ1-1	.
CASSFQGPWETQYF	TGTGCCAGCAGTTTTCAGGGGCCCTGGGAGACCCAGTACTTC	.	TRBV27	TRBJ2-5	.
CASSLATLETWRLDTGELFF	TGTGCCAGCAGCTTGGCCACTCTAGAGACCTGGCGTTTGGACACCGGGGAGCTGTTTTTT	.	TRBV5-4	TRBJ2-2	.
CASSPGGIEGAEAFF	TGTGCCAGCAGCCCAGGGGGAATTGAAGGCGCTGAAGCTTTCTTT	TRBD1	TRBV7-9	TRBJ1-1	.
CAISERGTGSNYGYTF	TGTGCCATCAGTGAGAGGGGGACGGGATCTAACTATGGCTACACCTTC	.	TRBV10-3	TRBJ1-2	.
CASSFAFNAETQYF	TGTGCCAGCAGTTTTGCCTTTAATGCGGAGACCCAGTACTTC	.	TRBV27	TRBJ2-5	.
CASSAALGTGTPYEQYF	TGTGCCAGTAGCGCAGCCCTCGGGACAGGGACGCCCTACGAGCAGTACTTC	TRBD1	TRBV19	TRBJ2-7	.
CASNRRGQYNSPLHF	TGTGCCAGCAATCGCCGCGGGCAGTATAATTCACCCCTCCACTTT	.	TRBV28	TRBJ1-6	.
CASRYINGKLFF	TGTGCCAGCAGGTATATAAACGGAAAACTGTTTTTT	.	TRBV25-1	TRBJ1-4	.
CASSEGLAGGSGLNEQFF	TGTGCCAGCAGTGAGGGACTAGCGGGGGGGTCTGGACTCAATGAGCAGTTCTTC	TRBD2	TRBV6-1	TRBJ2-1	.
CASLPRAGLQETQYF	TGCGCCAGCCTACCGAGAGCGGGGTTGCAAGAGACCCAGTACTTC	TRBD2	TRBV23-1	TRBJ2-5	once
CASSETDSLYGYTF	TGTGCCAGCAGTGAGACCGACAGCCTCTATGGCTACACCTTC	.	TRBV6-1	TRBJ1-2	.
CASSQGRTRGNTQYF	TGCGCCAGCAGCCAGGGGCGGACTAGAGGAAATACGCAGTATTTT	TRBD2	TRBV4-3	TRBJ2-3	.
CASSWQGDQPQHF	TGTGCCAGCAGTTGGCAGGGCGATCAGCCCCAGCATTTT	.	TRBV2	TRBJ1-5	.
CASSFGSHYEQYF	TGTGCCAGCAGTTTCGGTAGTCACTACGAGCAGTACTTC	.	TRBV27	TRBJ2-7	few
CASSLQTSGGVHEQYF	TGTGCCAGCAGCCTCCAGACTAGCGGGGGGGTTCACGAGCAGTACTTC	TRBD2	TRBV7-2	TRBJ2-7	.
CASSLQENQPQHF	TGCGCCAGCAGCCTGCAAGAGAATCAGCCCCAGCATTTT	.	TRBV4-1	TRBJ1-5	.
CAIRDRATDTQYF	TGTGCCATCCGGGACAGGGCCACAGATACGCAGTATTTT	TRBD1	TRBV6-1	TRBJ2-3	many
CASSEGTGSTDTQYF	TGTGCCAGCAGTGAAGGGACAGGGTCCACAGATACGCAGTATTTT	TRBD1	TRBV6-1	TRBJ2-3	.